These 30 T cell receptor beta chains share one sample of origin, sequenced in a study of blood T cell repertoires in COVID-19. Only in-frame clones appear in the TCRdb table, and some are missing; sequencing was by immunoSEQ multiplex PCR. The profile covers 100,000 to 150,000 clones, with 75% to 90% appearing a single time and around 3% taken by the ten largest. Sequenced: peripheral blood. These receptors originate from a woman over 75 with COVID-19, enrolled during active disease.

V and J are TRBV27 and TRBJ1-3; 8 bases are a match to TRBD1. This CDR3 is built from 13 residues. V gave up 9 bases and J gave up 4 bases; unmatched junction bases: 5. From germline, CDR1 is MNHEY and CDR2 SMNVEV (reference sequence). The CDR3 nucleotides are TGTGCCAGTAGAGGGACAGGCGGAAACACCATATATTTT. It is translated as CASRGTGGNTIYF.

The chain links TRBV10-1 to TRBJ2-7, with 7 bases fitting TRBD1. The V segment lost 9 bases and the J segment 3 bases; nucleotides outside the gene matches: 8. Germline V gene sequence: CDR1 WNHNN, CDR2 SYGVQD (reference sequence). The CDR3 consists of 13 residues. The CDR3 sequence: CARPRDRFYEQYF. CDR3 in DNA: TGCGCCAGACCCCGGGACAGATTCTACGAGCAGTACTTC.

The V call is TRBV9, the J call TRBJ2-1, with 9 bases identical to TRBD1. The germline V gene encodes CDR1 SGDLS and CDR2 YYNGEE. The CDR3 has 15 residues. V shed 0 bases and J 5 bases; nucleotides not matched to a gene: 3. CDR3 sequence reads: CASSVGTGANNEQFF. In DNA, the CDR3 is TGTGCCAGCAGCGTAGGGACAGGGGCAAACAATGAGCAGTTCTTC.

The chain links TRBV28 to TRBJ1-2; D perhaps matches TRBD1 (6 bases). The V end lost 6 bases, the J end lost 4 bases, and 12 bases lay between the germline ends. Germline V lookup: CDR1 MDHEN, CDR2 SYDVKM. The CDR3 contains 13 residues. CDR3 loop: CASSTGISYGYTF. CDR3 nucleotide sequence: TGTGCCAGCAGCACAGGGATTTCCTATGGCTACACCTTC.

The chain links TRBV7-6 to TRBJ2-7; 7 positions match TRBD2. The CDR3 contains 16 residues. CDR1 SGHVS and CDR2 FNYEAQ come from the germline V gene. Unmatched junction bases numbered 7, after V lost 1 base and J lost 1 base. CDR3 nucleotide sequence: TGTGCCAGCAGCTTAGATGCGCAGGGACTATCCTACGAGCAGTACTTC. This sequence encodes CASSLDAQGLSYEQYF.

The CDR3 DNA follows: TGTGCCAGCAGCCTCCGGACAGTTAACAATGAGCAGTTCTTC. This translates into CASSLRTVNNEQFF. The rearrangement uses TRBV7-2 and TRBJ2-1; tentative D call: TRBD1 (6 bases). The CDR3 extends over 14 amino acids. The V gene lost 5 bases and the J gene lost 5 bases, with 13 bases spanning the gap. In germline, CDR1 is SGHTA, CDR2 FQGNSA.

For the CDR3, the DNA is TGTGCCAGCAAGTTAGTCCAGGACAATCAGCCCCAGCATTTT. Translated, it gives CASKLVQDNQPQHF. The rearrangement links TRBV6-6 to TRBJ1-5, with D hard to call. This CDR3 spans 14 amino acids. The germline V and J ends were trimmed by 7 bases and 3 bases, with 13 bases remaining between them. CDR1 is MNHNY and CDR2 is SVGAGI in the germline V gene (reference sequence).

The CDR3 coding sequence is TGCGCCAGCAGCTTGGAGGGACAGGGGTGGCATGAGCAGTTCTTC. Its protein product is CASSLEGQGWHEQFF. V is TRBV5-1 and J is TRBJ2-1, with 10 positions matching TRBD1. Looked up from germline, CDR1 is SGHRS and CDR2 is YFSETQ. CDR3 length: 15 residues. V shed 0 bases, J shed 8 bases, and the junction held 5 bases outside the gene matches.

The chain uses TRBV2 and TRBJ2-5; TRBD1 might be the D (6 bases). Germline loops: CDR1 SNHLY, CDR2 FYNNEI. V was pared by 3 bases and J by 4 bases, with 15 bases between. The CDR3 covers 15 residues. CDR3: CASSESYRAAETQYF. The CDR3 nucleotides read TGTGCCAGCAGTGAGAGCTACAGGGCAGCAGAGACCCAGTACTTC. The full variable domain, with the rest looked up from reference TRBV2 and TRBJ2-5, is EPEVTQTPSHQVTQMGQEVILRCVPISNHLYFYWYRQILGQKVEFLVSFYNNEISEKSEIFDDQFSVERPDGSNFTLKIRSTKLEDSAMYFCASSESYRAAETQYFGPGTRLLVL.

The V gene is TRBV2, the J gene TRBJ1-5, with D possibly matching TRBD1 (6 bases). The germline V gene encodes CDR1 SNHLY and CDR2 FYNNEI. The V end lost 1 base, the J end lost 2 bases, and 9 bases lay between the germline ends. The CDR3 runs to 15 residues. In nucleotides, the CDR3 is TGTGCCAGCAGTGAAGACAGGGCTGGCAATCAGCCCCAGCATTTT. Translating it yields CASSEDRAGNQPQHF.

The rearrangement joins TRBV12-3 or TRBV12-4 to TRBJ1-2; no definite D call. Deletions cut 2 bases from V and 8 bases from J, with 12 bases between. This CDR3 has 13 amino acids. The CDR3 sequence: CASSLKPSGGYTF. The CDR3 nucleotides are TGTGCCAGCAGTTTAAAACCGAGCGGGGGCTACACCTTC.

This clone has more than one count but fewer than ten. The J gene is TRBJ2-6, the V gene TRBV19; D may be TRBD2 (6 bases). Germline values: CDR1 LNHDA, CDR2 SQIVND (reference sequence). V lost 2 bases and J lost 3, with 11 bases in between. There are 16 residues in the CDR3. The CDR3 region has the DNA TGTGCCAGTAGTATAAAGGAGGGTTTTGGGGCCAACGTCCTGACTTTC. As protein: CASSIKEGFGANVLTF.

This chain links TRBV7-6 with TRBJ2-2; perhaps TRBD1 as D (7 bases). The CDR3 is 15 amino acids. V gave up 1 base and J gave up 7 bases, with 13 bases separating them. Germline V gene lookup returns CDR1 SGHVS and CDR2 FNYEAQ. Here the CDR3 DNA reads TGTGCCAGCAGCTTAGTCAGGGGGGAGATCGGGGAGCTGTTTTTT. Protein product: CASSLVRGEIGELFF.

This CDR3 is CASQSGQGRNTGELFF. For the CDR3, the DNA is TGTGCCAGCCAGTCCGGACAGGGGCGAAACACCGGGGAGCTGTTTTTT. V usage is TRBV5-4 and J usage is TRBJ2-2; 9 bases fit TRBD1. This CDR3 has 16 residues. The V gene end was trimmed by 7 bases and the J gene end by 2 bases; junction bases not matched to a gene: 9. The germline gives CDR1 SGHNT, CDR2 YYREEE (reference sequence).

The chain couples TRBV6-2 or TRBV6-3 to TRBJ2-7; weak D call: TRBD2 (5 bases). In germline, CDR1 is MNHEY, CDR2 SVGEGT. V lost 2 bases and J 2 bases, leaving 13 bases between the germline ends. The CDR3 length is 15 residues. CDR3 bases: TGTGCCAGCAGTTACGTAAGCCCGGGGACCTACGAGCAGTACTTC. Translated, it gives CASSYVSPGTYEQYF.

This chain links TRBV19 with TRBJ2-1, with a possible D match to TRBD1 (5 bases). V was shortened by 6 bases and J by 6 bases, with 9 bases between the two germline ends. There are 12 residues in the CDR3. In germline, CDR1 is LNHDA, CDR2 SQIVND (reference sequence). The CDR3 is CASRGLGNEQFF. As DNA, the CDR3 is TGTGCCAGTAGGGGGCTAGGCAATGAGCAGTTCTTC.

Worth noting for this clone: Different DNA sequences within this sample yield the same CDR3. This chain links TRBV5-1 with TRBJ2-7, with TRBD1 as a possible D gene (6 bases). This CDR3 spans 14 amino acids. In germline, CDR1 is SGHRS, CDR2 YFSETQ. With 4 bases removed from V and 0 bases from J, the gap between germline ends came to 11 bases. The CDR3 DNA follows: TGCGCCAGCAGCCCACAGGGAAGCTCCTACGAGCAGTACTTC. Protein product: CASSPQGSSYEQYF. Using reference TRBV5-1 and TRBJ2-7 for the parts outside the CDR3, the full variable domain is KAGVTQTPRYLIKTRGQQVTLSCSPISGHRSVSWYQQTPGQGLQFLFEYFSETQRNKGNFPGRFSGRQFSNSRSEMNVSTLELGDSALYLCASSPQGSSYEQYFGPGTRLTVT.

The chain joins TRBV12-3 or TRBV12-4 to TRBJ1-1; weak D call: TRBD1 (6 bases). The length of the CDR3 is 12 residues. Deletions cut 5 bases from V and 8 bases from J, with 12 bases between. DNA of the CDR3: TGTGCCAGCAGTAGGACAGTGCGAGAAGCTTTCTTT. Encoded protein: CASSRTVREAFF.

This clone has more than one count but fewer than ten. This rearrangement joins TRBV10-3 to TRBJ1-1; tentatively, D is TRBD1 (5 bases). Germline V gives CDR1 ENHRY, CDR2 SYGVKD. V dropped 3 bases and J dropped 7 bases, with 9 bases sitting between them. CDR3 length: 12 residues. The CDR3 DNA is TGTGCCATCAGTGACGACAGAGATGAAGCTTTCTTT. Translating gives CAISDDRDEAFF.

The chain joins TRBV5-1 to TRBJ1-4; TRBD1 matches 8 bases. V dropped 0 bases and J dropped 7; count of bases not matched to a gene: 5. Germline V CDR1 and CDR2: SGHRS, YFSETQ. This CDR3 is built from 15 residues. The CDR3: CASSLGGTGGEKLFF. Written as DNA, the CDR3 is TGCGCCAGCAGCTTGGGTGGGACAGGAGGTGAAAAACTGTTTTTT.

This chain connects TRBV6-1 to TRBJ1-5; unclear D gene. CDR3 size: 16 residues. CDR1 MNHNS and CDR2 SASEGT come from the germline V gene. V lost 0 bases and J 1 base, leaving 10 bases between the germline ends. In DNA form, the CDR3 reads TGTGCCAGCAGTGAAGCGTCGGGGTGGAGCAATCAGCCCCAGCATTTT. Protein sequence: CASSEASGWSNQPQHF.

V usage is TRBV28 and J usage is TRBJ2-3, with 7 nucleotides matching TRBD1. The trim removed 3 bases at V and 1 base at J, leaving 7 bases unmatched. This CDR3 spans 16 amino acids. In germline, CDR1 is MDHEN, CDR2 SYDVKM. CDR3 sequence: CASSLDRDRRTDTQYF. The CDR3 nucleotides are TGTGCCAGCAGTTTGGACCGGGACAGACGCACAGATACGCAGTATTTT.

This rearrangement joins TRBV18 to TRBJ2-7; 9 bases are shared with TRBD1. The junction had 7 bases not matched to a gene; V was cut back by 6 bases and J by 4 bases. This CDR3 comprises 14 residues. The V gene's germline CDR1 is KGHSH and CDR2 LQKENI. The CDR3 region is CASSLGQGIYEQYF. As DNA, the CDR3 is TGTGCCAGCTCGCTGGGACAGGGCATTTACGAGCAGTACTTC. Full variable domain (rest looked up from reference TRBV18 and TRBJ2-7): NAGVMQNPRHLVRRRGQEARLRCSPMKGHSHVYWYRQLPEEGLKFMVYLQKENIIDESGMPKERFSAEFPKEGPSILRIQQVVRGDSAAYFCASSLGQGIYEQYFGPGTRLTVT.

This sequence joins TRBV6-2 or TRBV6-3 and TRBJ2-1; 14 positions agree with TRBD2. V was pared by 4 bases and J by 5 bases, with 1 base of the junction left unmatched. This CDR3 is built from 15 residues. Germline CDR1 MNHEY, CDR2 SVGEGT. CDR3 protein: CASSSGLAGDNEQFF. Written as DNA, the CDR3 is TGTGCCAGCAGTTCGGGACTAGCGGGGGACAATGAGCAGTTCTTC.

The chain employs TRBV6-1 and TRBJ1-5; D is unclear. The CDR3 covers 15 residues. Looked up from germline, CDR1 is MNHNS and CDR2 is SASEGT. V gave up 1 base and J gave up 7 bases, with 14 bases separating them. DNA of the CDR3: TGTGCCAGCAGTGAAGTACGGCGGGGAGAGCAGCCCCAGCATTTT. Its protein is CASSEVRRGEQPQHF.

This sequence joins TRBV24-1 and TRBJ1-2; D is uncertain. This CDR3 is 12 amino acids long. Germline V CDR1 and CDR2: KGHDR, SFDVKD. The germline V and J ends were trimmed by 5 bases and 2 bases, with 5 bases remaining between them. DNA of the CDR3: TGTGCCACCAGTGCGGGGAACTATGGCTACACCTTC. This translates into CATSAGNYGYTF.

The chain links TRBV5-1 to TRBJ1-5; D unresolved. Trimming removed 2 bases from V and 0 bases from J, with 9 bases in between. The CDR3 sequence is 15 residues long. Germline CDR1 SGHRS, CDR2 YFSETQ. CDR3 residues: CASSFHNYSNQPQHF. For the CDR3, the DNA is TGCGCCAGCAGCTTTCACAATTATAGCAATCAGCCCCAGCATTTT. Supplemented by reference TRBV5-1 and TRBJ1-5, the full variable domain reads KAGVTQTPRYLIKTRGQQVTLSCSPISGHRSVSWYQQTPGQGLQFLFEYFSETQRNKGNFPGRFSGRQFSNSRSEMNVSTLELGDSALYLCASSFHNYSNQPQHFGDGTRLSIL.

This rearrangement joins TRBV6-6 to TRBJ2-7; 10 nucleotides line up with TRBD1. Germline values: CDR1 MNHNY, CDR2 SVGAGI (reference sequence). The CDR3 runs 16 residues. Trimming took 5 bases from V and 6 from J; bases not matched to a gene: 13. The CDR3 sequence is CASSPPGGTGVFEQYF. The CDR3 DNA is TGTGCCAGCAGTCCTCCGGGGGGGACAGGGGTTTTCGAGCAGTACTTC.

CDR3 in amino acids: CASSMGHFNQPQHF. Here the CDR3 DNA reads TGTGCCAGTAGTATGGGACACTTCAATCAGCCCCAGCATTTT. J is TRBJ1-5 and V is TRBV19, with D tentatively TRBD1 (6 bases). Germline lookup yields CDR1 LNHDA and CDR2 SQIVND (reference sequence). The CDR3 length is 14 residues. V was shortened by 3 bases and J by 3 bases, with 9 bases between the two germline ends. Full variable domain (missing parts from reference TRBV19 and TRBJ1-5): DGGITQSPKYLFRKEGQNVTLSCEQNLNHDAMYWYRQDPGQGLRLIYYSQIVNDFQKGDIAEGYSVSREKKESFPLTVTSAQKNPTAFYLCASSMGHFNQPQHFGDGTRLSIL.

The chain links TRBV28 to TRBJ1-1; D is unclear. V shed 6 bases and J shed 4 bases, with 15 bases lying between them. This CDR3 spans 14 amino acids. Germline V lookup: CDR1 MDHEN, CDR2 SYDVKM. Here the CDR3 reads CASSPARDSTEAFF. Written as DNA, the CDR3 is TGTGCCAGCAGCCCAGCTCGGGATTCCACTGAAGCTTTCTTT.